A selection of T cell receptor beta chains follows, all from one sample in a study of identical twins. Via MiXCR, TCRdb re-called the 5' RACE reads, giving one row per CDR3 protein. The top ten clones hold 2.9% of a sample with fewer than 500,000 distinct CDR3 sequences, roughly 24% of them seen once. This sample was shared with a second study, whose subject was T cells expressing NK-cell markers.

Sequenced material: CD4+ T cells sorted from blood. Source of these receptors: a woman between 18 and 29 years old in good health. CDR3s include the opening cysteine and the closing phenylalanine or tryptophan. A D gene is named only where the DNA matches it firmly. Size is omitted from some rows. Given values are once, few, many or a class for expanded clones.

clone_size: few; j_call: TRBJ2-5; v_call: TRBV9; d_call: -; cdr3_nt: TGTGCCAGCAGCAGGCCCAGAGAGACCCAGTACTTC; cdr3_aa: CASSRPRETQYF
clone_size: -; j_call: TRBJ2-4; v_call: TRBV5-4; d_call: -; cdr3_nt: TGTGCCAGCAGCTCCGCAGGGGAAGGGTACATTCAGTACTTC; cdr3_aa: CASSSAGEGYIQYF
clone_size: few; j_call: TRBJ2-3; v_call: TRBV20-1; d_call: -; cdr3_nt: TGCAGTGCTAGCTCGGGGCCTGGAGGAGATACGCAGTATTTT; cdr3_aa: CSASSGPGGDTQYF
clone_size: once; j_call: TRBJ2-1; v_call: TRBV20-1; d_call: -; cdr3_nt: TGCAGTGCCTCGACGGGAGCTGGAGAGCAGTTCTTC; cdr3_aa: CSASTGAGEQFF
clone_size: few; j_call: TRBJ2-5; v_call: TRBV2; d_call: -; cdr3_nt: TGTGCCAGCAGTATGAGGGAGACCCAGTACTTC; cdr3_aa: CASSMRETQYF
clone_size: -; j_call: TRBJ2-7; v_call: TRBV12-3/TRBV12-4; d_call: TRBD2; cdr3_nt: TGTGCCAGCAGTTTGTGGACTAGCTCTAGGGAGCAGTACTTC; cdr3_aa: CASSLWTSSREQYF
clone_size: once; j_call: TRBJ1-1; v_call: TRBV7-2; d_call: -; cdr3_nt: TGTGCCAGCAGCTTCCCTACAATGAACACTGAAGCTTTCTTT; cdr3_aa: CASSFPTMNTEAFF
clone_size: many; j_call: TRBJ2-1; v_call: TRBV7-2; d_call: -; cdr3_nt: TGTGCCAGCAGCCCGCGAGGTTTCAATGAGCAGTTCTTC; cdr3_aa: CASSPRGFNEQFF
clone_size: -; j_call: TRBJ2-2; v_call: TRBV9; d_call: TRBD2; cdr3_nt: TGTGCCAGCAGCCTCCGGGACTATACCGGGGAGCTGTTTTTT; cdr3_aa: CASSLRDYTGELFF
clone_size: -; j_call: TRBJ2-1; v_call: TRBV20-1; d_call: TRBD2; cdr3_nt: TGCAGTGCTAGAGATCGGACTAGCGGGAGATTGGGGAATGAGCAGTTCTTC; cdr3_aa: CSARDRTSGRLGNEQFF
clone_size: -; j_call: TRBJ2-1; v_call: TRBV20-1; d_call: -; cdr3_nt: TGCAGTGCTAGAGCGAGCCAACTCTACAATGAGCAGTTCTTC; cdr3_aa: CSARASQLYNEQFF
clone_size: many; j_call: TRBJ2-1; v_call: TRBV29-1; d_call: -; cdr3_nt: TGCAGCGTTCTAACACCCAAAGGCGTTCCCGAGCAGTTCTTC; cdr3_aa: CSVLTPKGVPEQFF
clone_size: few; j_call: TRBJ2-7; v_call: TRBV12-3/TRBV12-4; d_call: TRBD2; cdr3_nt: TGTGCCAGCAGTCCAAGAGGGGGCGGACTAGCGAGGAGCTCCTACGAGCAGTACTTC; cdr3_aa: CASSPRGGGLARSSYEQYF
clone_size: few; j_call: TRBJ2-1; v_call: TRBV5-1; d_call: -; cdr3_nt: TGCGCCAGCAGCTCCGGGGTTCCACTATTACTGAATGAGCAGTTCTTC; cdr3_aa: CASSSGVPLLLNEQFF
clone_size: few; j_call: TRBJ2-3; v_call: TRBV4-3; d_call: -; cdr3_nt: TGCGCCAGCAGCCCGTCCCCAACAGATACGCAGTATTTT; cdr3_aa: CASSPSPTDTQYF
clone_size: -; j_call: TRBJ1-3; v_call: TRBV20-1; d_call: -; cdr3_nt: TGCAGTGCTAGCACCCCGCGGGGGTGGTATGGAAACACCATATATTTT; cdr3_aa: CSASTPRGWYGNTIYF
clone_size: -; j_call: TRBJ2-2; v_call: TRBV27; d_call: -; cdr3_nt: TGTGCCAGCAGTTTAGAGGGGTACGGGGAGCTGTTTTTT; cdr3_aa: CASSLEGYGELFF
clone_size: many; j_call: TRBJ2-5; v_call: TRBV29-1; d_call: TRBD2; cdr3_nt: TGCAGCGTAGGACTAGCAGGGGAGACCCAGTACTTC; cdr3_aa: CSVGLAGETQYF
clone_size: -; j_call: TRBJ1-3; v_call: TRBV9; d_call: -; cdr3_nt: TGTGCCAGCAGCGTAGCAGGGACTGGAAACACCATATATTTT; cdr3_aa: CASSVAGTGNTIYF
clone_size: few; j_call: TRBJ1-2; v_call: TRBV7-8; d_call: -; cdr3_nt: TGTGCCAGCAGCTTAGTCAGGGAGTATGGCTACACCTTC; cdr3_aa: CASSLVREYGYTF
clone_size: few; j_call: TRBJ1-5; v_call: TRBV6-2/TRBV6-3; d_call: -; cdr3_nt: TGTGCCAGCAGTTACACGGGCCAGCCCCAGCATTTT; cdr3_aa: CASSYTGQPQHF
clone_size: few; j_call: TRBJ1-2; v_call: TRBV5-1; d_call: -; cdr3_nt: TGCGCCAGCAGCGCCGACTATGGCTACACCTTC; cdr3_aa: CASSADYGYTF
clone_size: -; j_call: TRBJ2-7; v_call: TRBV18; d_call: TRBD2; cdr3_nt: TGTGCCAGCTCATACGGACTAGCGGATTACGAGCAGTACTTC; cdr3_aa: CASSYGLADYEQYF
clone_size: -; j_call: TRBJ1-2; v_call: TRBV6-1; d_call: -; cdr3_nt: TGTGCCAGCAGTGAAGATGTGTCAGACTCTTACTATGGCTACACCTTC; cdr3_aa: CASSEDVSDSYYGYTF
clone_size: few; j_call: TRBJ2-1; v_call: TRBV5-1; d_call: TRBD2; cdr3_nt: TGCGCCAGCAGCTCCCCGGGGAGGGTAGCCTACAATGAGCAGTTCTTC; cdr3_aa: CASSSPGRVAYNEQFF
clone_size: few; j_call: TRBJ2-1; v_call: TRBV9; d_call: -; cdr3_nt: TGTGCCAGCAGCCCACTGGGGCCTCAGGGGCAGTTCTTC; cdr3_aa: CASSPLGPQGQFF
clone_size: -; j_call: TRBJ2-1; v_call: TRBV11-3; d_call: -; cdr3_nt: TGTGCCAGCAGCTTAGGTACAGGGGTTCCCGAGCGGGAGCCCACCAGTTACAATGAGCAGTTCTTC; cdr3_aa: CASSLGTGVPEREPTSYNEQFF
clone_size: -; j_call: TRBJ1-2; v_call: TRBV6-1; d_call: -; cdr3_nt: TGTGCCAGCACAGGGGAGATTTATGGCTACACCTTC; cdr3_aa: CASTGEIYGYTF
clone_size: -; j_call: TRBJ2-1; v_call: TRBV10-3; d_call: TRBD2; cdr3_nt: TGTGCCATCAGTGAAAAGGTAGCGGGAGGCAATGAGCAGTTCTTC; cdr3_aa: CAISEKVAGGNEQFF
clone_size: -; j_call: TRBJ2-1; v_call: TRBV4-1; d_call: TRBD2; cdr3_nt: TGCGCCAGCAGCCTTCCGGCTAGCGGGGATAATGAGCAGTTCTTC; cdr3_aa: CASSLPASGDNEQFF
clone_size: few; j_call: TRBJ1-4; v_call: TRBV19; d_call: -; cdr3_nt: TGTGCCAGTAGTCCCCCTCAACGGGGTGAAAAACTGTTTTTT; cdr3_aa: CASSPPQRGEKLFF
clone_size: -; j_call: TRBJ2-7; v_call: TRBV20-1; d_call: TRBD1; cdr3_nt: TGCAGTGCGACAATCTTCGGACAGGGCTTTCTTGGGGAGCAGTACTTC; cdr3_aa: CSATIFGQGFLGEQYF
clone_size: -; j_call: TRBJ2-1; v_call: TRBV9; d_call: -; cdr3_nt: TGTGCCAGCAGCCCCTCCCGGTGGGATGAGCAGTTCTTC; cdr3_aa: CASSPSRWDEQFF
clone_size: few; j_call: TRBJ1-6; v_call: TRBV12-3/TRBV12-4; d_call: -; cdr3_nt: TGTGCCAGCAGTTTTGGTCAGCTCAATTCACCCCTCCACTTT; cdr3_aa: CASSFGQLNSPLHF
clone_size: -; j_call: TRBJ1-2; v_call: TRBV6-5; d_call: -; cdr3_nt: TGTGCCAGCAGTTACGATCGCGGAAATGGCTACACCTTC; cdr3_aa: CASSYDRGNGYTF
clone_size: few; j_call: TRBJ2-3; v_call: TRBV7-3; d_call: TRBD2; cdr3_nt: TGTGCCAGCAGCTGGGGGGTAGCGGGGGGACAAGATACGCAGTATTTT; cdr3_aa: CASSWGVAGGQDTQYF